There are a few counts of the clone carrying this T cell receptor (beta chain). Its antigen is still unknown. These data belong to a study of vaccination and CD4 T cells after COVID-19. The germline V gene has CDR1 SGHTA and CDR2 FQGNSA. After removal of 6 bases from V and 4 bases from J, the junction contained 5 bases not matched to a gene. CDR3 size: 15 residues. Sample treatment: approximately 9-day PBMC culture with coronavirus spike peptide pools or control peptides (ViraFEST assay). Sequenced with the Oncomine TCR Beta short-read assay was DNA taken from cultured CD4+ T cells. TCRdb independently ran MiXCR on the PCR reads; one entry per CDR3 protein. The table records around 13,000 distinct CDR3 sequences, roughly 44% of them present only once.

What was sequenced was CD4+ T cells from blood, cultured in vitro. The receptor comes from a human donor who had recovered from COVID-19. This rearrangement joins TRBV7-2 to TRBJ2-1; TRBD2 agrees at 11 bases. CDR3 amino acids: CASSTSGREYNEQFF. CDR3 coding DNA: TGTGCCAGCAGTACTAGCGGGAGAGAGTACAATGAGCAGTTCTTC.